This entry is about one TCR beta chain. Its antigen remains unidentified. Per-base quality was not reported, and no clone a single base away is much larger than it. These data originate in a study of T cell repertoires in cytomegalovirus infection (dated 2019 in TCRdb). In terms of the full investigation: Because public TCR beta signatures pointed to carriage of CMV infection together with the matching HLA type, the HLA type of each donor mattered for the analysis.

Findings and caveats that apply to the study as a whole: In the ex vivo response, HLA-C-restricted CMV-specific TCR beta clonotypes were dominant, and in two of eight donors the single most frequent clonotype came from this HLA-C-restricted group. In both this cohort and an independent roughly 350-donor cohort, the cumulative frequency of public TCR beta family members distinguished carriers of CMV infection plus the relevant HLA type.

Sequencing used an Illumina HiSeq 1500. TCRdb's own reprocessing of the public reads used fastp at Q25 and MiXCR and kept productive beta chains. Rows matching on CDR3 protein sequence are summarized as one entry with the most common DNA and genes. Recorded for this sample are more than 85,000 distinct CDR3 sequences; around a quarter of them occurred a single time. The leading ten clones occupy approximately 40% of the sample. V is pared back by 2 bases and J by 8 bases, with 13 bases lying between the germline termini. Reading the germline V gene gives CDR1 SGHRS and CDR2 YFSETQ. The CDR3 contains 13 residues, cysteine and phenylalanine counted. Just the 39-base CDR3 DNA is kept, in frame starting at base 1.

The sequenced sample was CD8+ T cells from PBMCs. This sequence was found in a human donor in good health (CMV status not recorded). Some clones in this sample may be carry-over from other donors' samples. The sequence links TRBV5-1 to TRBJ1-1; tentative D gene TRBD1, with 5 bases matching. The DNA sequence is given as TGCGCCAGCAGCTTCAAGTTCGGGGGAGAAGCTTTCTTT. This encodes CASSFKFGGEAFF.